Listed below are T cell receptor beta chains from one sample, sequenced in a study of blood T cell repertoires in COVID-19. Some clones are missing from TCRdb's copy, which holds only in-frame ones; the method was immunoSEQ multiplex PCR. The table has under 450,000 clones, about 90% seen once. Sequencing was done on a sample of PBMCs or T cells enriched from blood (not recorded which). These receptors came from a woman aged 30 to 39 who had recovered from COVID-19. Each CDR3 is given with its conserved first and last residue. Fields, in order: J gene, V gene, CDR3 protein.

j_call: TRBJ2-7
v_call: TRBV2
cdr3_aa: CASSDEPPYEQYF

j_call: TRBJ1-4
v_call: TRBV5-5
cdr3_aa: CASSADLGGYGEKLFF

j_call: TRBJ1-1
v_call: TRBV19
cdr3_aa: CASSRQKNTEAFF

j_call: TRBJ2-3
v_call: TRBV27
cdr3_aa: CASIPQAGFTDTQYF

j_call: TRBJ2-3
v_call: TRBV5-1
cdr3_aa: CASSLGRDRVTDTQYF

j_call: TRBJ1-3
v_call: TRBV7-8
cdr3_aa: CASSPGTGGNTIYF

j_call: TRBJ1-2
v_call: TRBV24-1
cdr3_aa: CATSEGEEYGYTF

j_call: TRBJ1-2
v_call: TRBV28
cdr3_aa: CASIQGASYGYTF

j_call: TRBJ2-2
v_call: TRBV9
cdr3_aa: CASSPRNTGELFF

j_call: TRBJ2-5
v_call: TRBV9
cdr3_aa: CASSPGTSVGGVKETQYF